This is a list of T cell receptor beta chains from one sample in a study of T cell responses to AZD1222 COVID-19 vaccine. Using immunoSEQ multiplex PCR, the repertoire was profiled, and TCRdb retains in-frame clones only, with some absent. The sample lists roughly 100,000 clones, roughly 89% seen once, with about 50% in the top ten. Sequenced here: peripheral blood, sampled on day 0 of AZD1222 vaccination. These receptors were obtained from an adult in good health. The CDR3 runs from the conserved cysteine through the conserved F or W. The D gene is left open where the match is weak. Where a row states a size, it is once, few, many or the class of an expanded clone; other rows omit it.

D gene	V gene	clone size	J gene	CDR3 protein
TRBD1	TRBV9	NA	TRBJ1-1	CASSGQGVNTEAFF
TRBD1	TRBV11-2	NA	TRBJ2-7	CASSRDREREQYF
NA	TRBV7-9	NA	TRBJ2-5	CASSLQGQETQYF
TRBD2	TRBV5-1	NA	TRBJ2-7	CASSGRLAGTSYEQYF
NA	TRBV27	NA	TRBJ1-6	CASSDRFSPLHF
NA	TRBV13	NA	TRBJ2-2	CASSSPGANTGELFF
NA	TRBV2	NA	TRBJ2-7	CASSQNRGGDEQYF
NA	TRBV11-1	NA	TRBJ2-2	CASSPSGPWGTGELFF
TRBD1	TRBV30	NA	TRBJ1-5	CAWRGQGAGQPQHF
NA	TRBV21-1	once	TRBJ2-1	CASSNPGDGSSYNEQFF
NA	TRBV30	NA	TRBJ1-5	CAWSVSGAQVSQHF
NA	TRBV7-9	NA	TRBJ2-1	CASSQVVLHEQFF
NA	TRBV5-1	NA	TRBJ2-5	CASSLHPGQETQYF
NA	TRBV6-1	NA	TRBJ2-7	CASSEVGREYF
TRBD2	TRBV11-2	NA	TRBJ2-3	CASSSVVLSSGIDTQYF
NA	TRBV12-3/TRBV12-4	NA	TRBJ1-2	CASSLVGKNGYTF
TRBD1	TRBV7-3	NA	TRBJ2-5	CASSFGTEETQYF
TRBD2	TRBV28	NA	TRBJ2-3	CASSLLGGGVTQYF
NA	TRBV6-6	NA	TRBJ1-5	CASSYYSSNQPQHF
NA	TRBV7-2	NA	TRBJ1-2	CASSSMGRGNGYTF
NA	TRBV21-1	NA	TRBJ2-3	CASSVPAGPGTDTQYF
TRBD2	TRBV6-4	NA	TRBJ2-1	CASSPLAGELNEQFF
NA	TRBV5-3	NA	TRBJ2-1	CARSLAGGSLRNEQFF
NA	TRBV30	NA	TRBJ1-1	CAWSRMNTEAFF
NA	TRBV12-3/TRBV12-4	few	TRBJ1-2	CASSSAHGYTF
TRBD1	TRBV24-1	NA	TRBJ1-1	CATRGQQNTEAFF
TRBD1	TRBV28	NA	TRBJ2-7	CASIYSGTGSYEQYF
TRBD1	TRBV5-1	NA	TRBJ2-7	CASSPPSGTALNEQYF
NA	TRBV29-1	NA	TRBJ2-1	CSVANWDSGGEQFF
TRBD1	TRBV5-1	NA	TRBJ2-7	CASSMGQGAYEQYF
NA	TRBV6-2/TRBV6-3	NA	TRBJ2-7	CASSYLGGYEQYF
TRBD1	TRBV28	NA	TRBJ1-1	CASRTTGRNTEAFF
NA	TRBV30	NA	TRBJ2-7	CAWILGYEQYF
NA	TRBV6-5	once	TRBJ2-3	CASSYSGAQSTDTQYF
NA	TRBV30	once	TRBJ1-5	CAWSQQENQPQHF
TRBD2	TRBV19	NA	TRBJ2-3	CASRGGAGGRTDTQYF
NA	TRBV6-2/TRBV6-3	NA	TRBJ2-1	CASSYPPEVWSPSYNEQFF
TRBD1	TRBV5-4	NA	TRBJ2-5	CASSLEGSGVRGETQYF
NA	TRBV7-2	few	TRBJ1-5	CASSGTGNQPQHF
NA	TRBV27	NA	TRBJ1-1	CASSFDPTKEAFF
NA	TRBV12-2	NA	TRBJ1-2	CASRLGQGFLEGYGYTF